This TCR beta chain was recorded in a study of T cells in localized non-small cell lung cancer. Notes on the study in general: Heterogeneity cannot be ruled out, as sequencing used one tumor region only. Longer overall survival associated with higher blood T cell density; shorter survival with higher adjacent-lung clonality. Exceeding tumor, uninvolved adjacent lung had the highest T cell clonality. A median of about 52 clones ranked among the top 100 in tumor appeared in adjacent lung.

Note on this clone: Its matching antigen is unknown.

The assay was immunoSEQ multiplex PCR, and TCRdb's table has in-frame clones only and misses some. The data hold about 32,000 clones, with approximately 86% observed a single time. The CDR3 spans 15 residues. Germline V gives CDR1 SGHNT, CDR2 YYREEE (reference sequence). The sequence derives from a woman aged 40-69 years with stage III lung adenocarcinoma. The rearrangement joins TRBV5-4 to TRBJ2-5, with 7 bases that match TRBD1. The J call may be mistaken, given a closer DNA end match to TRBJ2-7. Sequencing was performed on peripheral blood mononuclear cells, taken before any cancer treatment. The CDR3, as DNA: TGTGCCAGCAGCTTGGAGGGGGCCAGCGCCTACGAGCAGTACTTC. This encodes CASSLEGASAYEQYF.